This is a list of T cell receptor beta chains from one sample in a study of human T cells and chemical hapten exposure. TCRdb reprocessed the RACE reads with MiXCR, giving one entry per CDR3 protein. The table shows fewer than 200,000 distinct CDR3 sequences, with about 20% occurring only once. The sample was whole blood, taken in connection with sensitization to the hapten diphenylcyclopropenone (DPC). These receptors were collected from a woman aged 45-65 years with alopecia areata. Some clones in this sample may be carry-over from other donors' samples. Each CDR3 is given with its conserved first and last residue. Fields, in order: J gene, V gene, clone size, D gene, CDR3 protein, CDR3 DNA. The D gene is left open where the match is weak. Part of the rows lack a size; the others show once, few, many or a class for expanded clones.

j_call: TRBJ1-2; v_call: TRBV29-1; clone_size: few; d_call: NA; cdr3_aa: CSVEVSGYTF; cdr3_nt: TGCAGCGTTGAAGTTAGCGGCTACACCTTC
j_call: TRBJ1-2; v_call: TRBV10-3; clone_size: NA; d_call: TRBD1; cdr3_aa: CAISESGTGAGGYTF; cdr3_nt: TGTGCCATCAGTGAGTCAGGGACAGGGGCAGGTGGCTACACCTTC
j_call: TRBJ2-7; v_call: TRBV25-1; clone_size: NA; d_call: NA; cdr3_aa: CAEFGFRDLYEQYF; cdr3_nt: TGTGCCGAGTTCGGTTTTCGGGATTTATATGAGCAGTACTTC
j_call: TRBJ1-2; v_call: TRBV20-1; clone_size: NA; d_call: NA; cdr3_aa: CSARDTPGGYTF; cdr3_nt: TGCAGTGCTAGGGACACGCCGGGAGGCTACACCTTC
j_call: TRBJ1-4; v_call: TRBV4-1; clone_size: NA; d_call: NA; cdr3_aa: CASSPAGRISANEKLFF; cdr3_nt: TGCGCCAGCAGCCCGGCGGGTCGCATTTCGGCTAATGAAAAACTGTTTTTT
j_call: TRBJ1-4; v_call: TRBV6-6; clone_size: NA; d_call: NA; cdr3_aa: CASSWAGTFF; cdr3_nt: TGTGCCAGCAGTTGGGCCGGAACGTTTTTT
j_call: TRBJ2-5; v_call: TRBV20-1; clone_size: NA; d_call: TRBD2; cdr3_aa: CSAIGWGGVETQYF; cdr3_nt: TGCAGTGCTATTGGATGGGGAGGGGTCGAGACCCAGTACTTC
j_call: TRBJ1-1; v_call: TRBV20-1; clone_size: NA; d_call: NA; cdr3_aa: CSASVYGKAFF; cdr3_nt: TGCAGTGCTAGTGTTTACGGGAAAGCTTTCTTT
j_call: TRBJ1-1; v_call: TRBV9; clone_size: NA; d_call: TRBD1; cdr3_aa: CASSVGSGGKTGVNTEAFF; cdr3_nt: TGTGCCAGCAGCGTAGGGAGTGGAGGGAAGACAGGGGTGAACACTGAAGCTTTCTTT
j_call: TRBJ2-1; v_call: TRBV7-9; clone_size: NA; d_call: TRBD2; cdr3_aa: CASSRKREGRGNEQFF; cdr3_nt: TGTGCCAGCAGCCGAAAGCGGGAGGGCCGGGGCAATGAGCAGTTCTTC
j_call: TRBJ1-2; v_call: TRBV18; clone_size: NA; d_call: NA; cdr3_aa: CASSPDSAYGYTF; cdr3_nt: TGTGCCAGCTCACCGGACAGCGCCTATGGCTACACCTTC
j_call: TRBJ2-1; v_call: TRBV2; clone_size: NA; d_call: TRBD2; cdr3_aa: CASRDVSALAGVGEQFF; cdr3_nt: TGTGCCAGCAGGGACGTTTCCGCCCTAGCGGGAGTTGGTGAGCAGTTCTTC
j_call: TRBJ2-7; v_call: TRBV6-5; clone_size: few; d_call: TRBD1; cdr3_aa: CASKGQGTNEQYF; cdr3_nt: TGTGCCAGCAAGGGACAGGGGACTAACGAGCAGTACTTC
j_call: TRBJ1-1; v_call: TRBV5-1; clone_size: NA; d_call: NA; cdr3_aa: CASSLVAENTEAFF; cdr3_nt: TGCGCCAGCAGCTTGGTGGCGGAGAACACTGAAGCTTTCTTT
j_call: TRBJ2-2; v_call: TRBV7-8; clone_size: NA; d_call: NA; cdr3_aa: CASSFPRPGELFF; cdr3_nt: TGTGCCAGCAGCTTTCCTCGACCCGGGGAGCTGTTTTTT
j_call: TRBJ2-5; v_call: TRBV20-1; clone_size: NA; d_call: NA; cdr3_aa: CSAGGGREETQYF; cdr3_nt: TGCAGTGCAGGGGGGGGGAGGGAAGAGACCCAGTACTTC
j_call: TRBJ2-1; v_call: TRBV12-3/TRBV12-4; clone_size: few; d_call: NA; cdr3_aa: CASSSTLSEQFF; cdr3_nt: TGTGCCAGCAGTTCCACTCTGAGTGAGCAGTTCTTC
j_call: TRBJ1-3; v_call: TRBV10-3; clone_size: few; d_call: TRBD1; cdr3_aa: CAIRGTVSGNTIYF; cdr3_nt: TGTGCCATCAGAGGGACAGTCTCTGGAAACACCATATATTTT
j_call: TRBJ1-1; v_call: TRBV29-1; clone_size: NA; d_call: NA; cdr3_aa: CSVKGGIQALMNTEAFF; cdr3_nt: TGCAGCGTTAAGGGGGGAATACAGGCTCTCATGAACACTGAAGCTTTCTTT
j_call: TRBJ2-3; v_call: TRBV29-1; clone_size: NA; d_call: NA; cdr3_aa: CSVERTGTDTQYF; cdr3_nt: TGCAGCGTTGAAAGGACAGGCACAGATACGCAGTATTTT
j_call: TRBJ2-5; v_call: TRBV7-9; clone_size: NA; d_call: NA; cdr3_aa: CASSSTSYQETQYF; cdr3_nt: TGTGCCAGCAGCTCGACATCTTACCAAGAGACCCAGTACTTC
j_call: TRBJ1-2; v_call: TRBV2; clone_size: NA; d_call: TRBD1; cdr3_aa: CASRRDSWDYGYTF; cdr3_nt: TGTGCCAGCCGTAGGGACAGTTGGGACTATGGCTACACCTTC
j_call: TRBJ1-6; v_call: TRBV24-1; clone_size: few; d_call: TRBD1; cdr3_aa: CATSDWTGSASPLHF; cdr3_nt: TGTGCCACCAGTGATTGGACAGGGTCGGCTTCACCCCTCCACTTT
j_call: TRBJ2-1; v_call: TRBV30; clone_size: few; d_call: NA; cdr3_aa: CAWLGRNEQFF; cdr3_nt: TGTGCCTGGTTGGGACGGAATGAGCAGTTCTTC
j_call: TRBJ2-3; v_call: TRBV7-2; clone_size: NA; d_call: NA; cdr3_aa: CAGNFAYTDTQYF; cdr3_nt: TGTGCCGGCAATTTTGCGTACACAGATACGCAGTATTTT
j_call: TRBJ1-2; v_call: TRBV28; clone_size: NA; d_call: NA; cdr3_aa: CASTPGDSWGSGYTF; cdr3_nt: TGTGCCAGCACCCCTGGGGACTCCTGGGGGTCTGGCTACACCTTC
j_call: TRBJ2-7; v_call: TRBV7-9; clone_size: NA; d_call: NA; cdr3_aa: CASSRGQNYYEQYF; cdr3_nt: TGTGCCAGCAGCCGCGGACAGAATTACTACGAGCAGTACTTC
j_call: TRBJ2-7; v_call: TRBV11-1; clone_size: NA; d_call: NA; cdr3_aa: CASSLASRDEQYF; cdr3_nt: TGTGCCAGCAGCTTAGCCTCGAGGGACGAGCAGTACTTC
j_call: TRBJ2-7; v_call: TRBV27; clone_size: few; d_call: NA; cdr3_aa: CASSLAGDSYEQYF; cdr3_nt: TGTGCCAGCAGTTTGGCAGGGGACTCCTACGAGCAGTACTTC
j_call: TRBJ2-7; v_call: TRBV4-2; clone_size: NA; d_call: TRBD1; cdr3_aa: CASRPTGHTTYEQYF; cdr3_nt: TGTGCCAGCAGGCCGACAGGGCATACCACCTACGAGCAGTACTTC
j_call: TRBJ1-5; v_call: TRBV29-1; clone_size: many; d_call: TRBD1; cdr3_aa: CSVRQGNEPQHF; cdr3_nt: TGCAGCGTTCGACAGGGGAATGAGCCCCAGCATTTT
j_call: TRBJ2-1; v_call: TRBV7-2; clone_size: NA; d_call: TRBD2; cdr3_aa: CASSLTLAGAYNEQFF; cdr3_nt: TGTGCCAGCAGCTTAACGCTAGCGGGAGCTTACAATGAGCAGTTCTTC
j_call: TRBJ2-7; v_call: TRBV27; clone_size: NA; d_call: TRBD1; cdr3_aa: CASSRQPGTGFSYEQYF; cdr3_nt: TGTGCCAGCAGCCGCCAACCCGGGACAGGCTTCTCCTACGAGCAGTACTTC
j_call: TRBJ2-7; v_call: TRBV10-3; clone_size: NA; d_call: NA; cdr3_aa: CAISESAGRYEQYF; cdr3_nt: TGTGCCATCAGTGAGTCCGCAGGGAGGTACGAGCAGTACTTC
j_call: TRBJ2-5; v_call: TRBV20-1; clone_size: many; d_call: NA; cdr3_aa: CSARMILQETQYF; cdr3_nt: TGCAGTGCTAGAATGATCCTGCAAGAGACCCAGTACTTC
j_call: TRBJ2-5; v_call: TRBV6-2/TRBV6-3; clone_size: NA; d_call: NA; cdr3_aa: CASSYVAETQYF; cdr3_nt: TGTGCCAGCAGTTACGTAGCAGAGACCCAGTACTTC
j_call: TRBJ2-1; v_call: TRBV10-2; clone_size: few; d_call: TRBD2; cdr3_aa: CASSERQGISGSSYNEQFF; cdr3_nt: TGCGCCAGCAGTGAGCGCCAGGGTATTAGCGGGAGCTCCTACAATGAGCAGTTCTTC
j_call: TRBJ1-1; v_call: TRBV7-9; clone_size: once; d_call: NA; cdr3_aa: CASSPGDFMNTEAFF; cdr3_nt: TGTGCCAGCAGCCCCGGGGACTTTATGAACACTGAAGCTTTCTTT
j_call: TRBJ2-7; v_call: TRBV5-1; clone_size: NA; d_call: TRBD2; cdr3_aa: CASRTSGSSNEQYF; cdr3_nt: TGCGCCAGCAGAACTAGCGGGAGTTCCAACGAGCAGTACTTC
j_call: TRBJ2-3; v_call: TRBV20-1; clone_size: few; d_call: TRBD2; cdr3_aa: CSAGPASGQSITDTQYF; cdr3_nt: TGCAGTGCTGGCCCGGCTAGCGGACAATCTATCACAGATACGCAGTATTTT
j_call: TRBJ1-1; v_call: TRBV5-1; clone_size: few; d_call: NA; cdr3_aa: CASSLDAGNTEAFF; cdr3_nt: TGCGCCAGCAGCTTGGATGCAGGAAACACTGAAGCTTTCTTT
j_call: TRBJ2-2; v_call: TRBV27; clone_size: few; d_call: NA; cdr3_aa: CASSLSNTGELFF; cdr3_nt: TGTGCCAGCAGTCTAAGTAACACCGGGGAGCTGTTTTTT
j_call: TRBJ2-3; v_call: TRBV20-1; clone_size: NA; d_call: TRBD2; cdr3_aa: CSASVSGSEADTQYF; cdr3_nt: TGCAGTGCTAGTGTTAGCGGGAGTGAGGCAGATACGCAGTATTTT
j_call: TRBJ1-2; v_call: TRBV7-9; clone_size: few; d_call: NA; cdr3_aa: CASSLTGDGYTF; cdr3_nt: TGTGCCAGCAGCTTAACTGGTGATGGCTACACCTTC
j_call: TRBJ2-1; v_call: TRBV24-1; clone_size: NA; d_call: TRBD2; cdr3_aa: CATRPGGAGNEQFF; cdr3_nt: TGTGCCACCAGGCCGGGGGGAGCGGGCAATGAGCAGTTCTTC
j_call: TRBJ2-7; v_call: TRBV3-1; clone_size: NA; d_call: TRBD2; cdr3_aa: CASSLAGRYEQYF; cdr3_nt: TGTGCCAGCAGTCTAGCGGGACGCTACGAGCAGTACTTC
j_call: TRBJ1-2; v_call: TRBV9; clone_size: NA; d_call: NA; cdr3_aa: CASRRGDYTF; cdr3_nt: TGTGCCAGCAGAAGGGGAGACTACACCTTC
j_call: TRBJ2-7; v_call: TRBV5-1; clone_size: few; d_call: NA; cdr3_aa: CASSLNVPRDRYEQYF; cdr3_nt: TGCGCCAGCAGCTTGAACGTCCCCAGAGACCGCTACGAGCAGTACTTC
j_call: TRBJ1-2; v_call: TRBV18; clone_size: NA; d_call: NA; cdr3_aa: CASSPSGGTNYGYTF; cdr3_nt: TGTGCCAGCTCACCGTCGGGAGGGACTAACTATGGCTACACCTTC
j_call: TRBJ1-2; v_call: TRBV5-1; clone_size: NA; d_call: NA; cdr3_aa: CASSLEARNYGYTF; cdr3_nt: TGCGCCAGCAGCTTGGAGGCCAGAAACTATGGCTACACCTTC
j_call: TRBJ2-3; v_call: TRBV7-8; clone_size: few; d_call: TRBD2; cdr3_aa: CASSWGLAKRDTQYF; cdr3_nt: TGTGCCAGCAGCTGGGGACTAGCGAAAAGAGATACGCAGTATTTT
j_call: TRBJ2-5; v_call: TRBV29-1; clone_size: NA; d_call: NA; cdr3_aa: CSVDGETQYF; cdr3_nt: TGCAGCGTTGACGGGGAGACCCAGTACTTC
j_call: TRBJ2-7; v_call: TRBV29-1; clone_size: few; d_call: TRBD2; cdr3_aa: CSVPGLGDEQYF; cdr3_nt: TGCAGCGTTCCGGGACTAGGCGACGAGCAGTACTTC
j_call: TRBJ1-1; v_call: TRBV3-1; clone_size: NA; d_call: NA; cdr3_aa: CASSPQQNTEAFF; cdr3_nt: TGTGCCAGCAGCCCTCAACAGAACACTGAAGCTTTCTTT
j_call: TRBJ2-7; v_call: TRBV12-3/TRBV12-4; clone_size: NA; d_call: TRBD2; cdr3_aa: CASSSTSGSHEQYF; cdr3_nt: TGTGCCAGCAGTTCAACTAGCGGGAGTCACGAGCAGTACTTC
j_call: TRBJ1-1; v_call: TRBV7-2; clone_size: NA; d_call: NA; cdr3_aa: CASSLSGFNMNTEAFF; cdr3_nt: TGTGCAAGCAGCTTGTCGGGGTTTAACATGAACACTGAAGCTTTCTTT
j_call: TRBJ2-5; v_call: TRBV20-1; clone_size: NA; d_call: NA; cdr3_aa: CSAVRTADQETQYF; cdr3_nt: TGCAGTGCTGTACGGACAGCGGACCAAGAGACCCAGTACTTC
j_call: TRBJ2-3; v_call: TRBV9; clone_size: NA; d_call: TRBD2; cdr3_aa: CASSVSGSGTDTQYF; cdr3_nt: TGTGCCAGCAGCGTTAGCGGGAGTGGGACAGATACGCAGTATTTT